A selection of T cell receptor beta chains follows, all from one sample in a study of response to subunit inactivated influenza vaccine. TCRdb itself ran the RT-PCR reads through MiXCR, one entry per CDR3 protein. The sample includes 500,000 or so distinct CDR3 sequences, 16% of them seen just once. The material was CD4+ T cells sorted from PBMCs, obtained approximately 25 months after vaccination. These receptors were taken from a man between 50 and 75 years old who received an inactivated influenza vaccine. Both conserved end residues are trimmed from each CDR3.

TRBJ2-3 TRBV15 ATSRDLGISTDTQY
TRBJ2-5 TRBV5-1 ASSRGPLQETQY
TRBJ2-5 TRBV19 ASSMRGLEETQY
TRBJ2-1 TRBV12-3/TRBV12-4 ASSGASGGEQF
TRBJ2-3 TRBV9 ASSVRYTDTQY
TRBJ1-5 TRBV6-1 ASSRQGGAQPQH
TRBJ2-1 TRBV11-3 ASSRAAFSNEQF
TRBJ2-3 TRBV12-3/TRBV12-4 ASSFSGGGRTDTQY
TRBJ2-7 TRBV5-1 ASSLGGPPSYEQY
TRBJ2-5 TRBV5-1 ASSFGQGGRETQY
TRBJ2-1 TRBV6-1 ASSRGQNSYNEQF
TRBJ2-1 TRBV18 ASSPAFYSYNEQF
TRBJ2-3 TRBV20-1 SANKLLAASTDTQY
TRBJ2-7 TRBV21-1 ASNPITEGLAGYYEQY
TRBJ2-5 TRBV10-2 ASSELAGGPVRKTQY
TRBJ1-3 TRBV5-1 ASSLDSRPSGNTIY
TRBJ2-7 TRBV4-3 ASSQDSSVYSYEQY
TRBJ2-1 TRBV6-1 ASRGPGGYEQF
TRBJ2-3 TRBV5-4 ASRRSSTDTQY
TRBJ2-5 TRBV7-9 ASSLLAGGIY
TRBJ2-3 TRBV24-1 ATSDPGPRGSTDTQY
TRBJ1-3 TRBV7-2 ASSFPGNTIY
TRBJ2-7 TRBV18 ASSPSGVSYEQY
TRBJ2-6 TRBV14 ASSHLRGLSSGANVLT
TRBJ1-1 TRBV10-3 AIRNRAMNTEAF
TRBJ1-2 TRBV10-3 AISVDSPNYGYT
TRBJ1-4 TRBV20-1 SARDGGTGNETLF
TRBJ2-1 TRBV20-1 SASSRNEQF
TRBJ2-3 TRBV11-2 ASSSDLGDTQY
TRBJ1-1 TRBV4-3 ASSQRSNQGRHTEAF
TRBJ2-7 TRBV20-1 SARVGETYEQY
TRBJ2-2 TRBV10-3 AIRGTGETGELF
TRBJ2-4 TRBV29-1 SVGGRGDIQY
TRBJ2-3 TRBV27 ASRKGTSGRGTDTQY
TRBJ1-5 TRBV4-2 ASSQETGSRQPQH
TRBJ2-5 TRBV2 ASNGAGPRETQY
TRBJ1-4 TRBV16 ASSQSSGTLF
TRBJ2-7 TRBV7-9 ASSYRGARSYEQY
TRBJ2-1 TRBV12-3/TRBV12-4 ASTPPGTLGGEQF
TRBJ2-3 TRBV12-3/TRBV12-4 ASRLAGAADTQY
TRBJ2-1 TRBV15 ATSIGLAGANEQF
TRBJ2-1 TRBV15 ATSRDRTRIFDNEQF
TRBJ2-5 TRBV5-1 ASSLEVGQETQY
TRBJ2-1 TRBV6-2/TRBV6-3 ASDGRGGGTYNEQF
TRBJ2-4 TRBV20-1 SVGVFGAKNIQY
TRBJ2-5 TRBV24-1 ATGTSGSLETQY
TRBJ2-6 TRBV29-1 SARTGAGANVLT
TRBJ1-1 TRBV3-1 ASSQGGDRNTEAF
TRBJ2-7 TRBV19 ATKEQDSSYEQY
TRBJ2-5 TRBV7-9 ASAGYQETQY
TRBJ2-1 TRBV2 ASSLSYGSYNEQF
TRBJ2-7 TRBV15 ATAPGTGYARQY
TRBJ2-5 TRBV28 ASTGGHQETQY
TRBJ2-1 TRBV2 ASTRSGSINEQF
TRBJ2-1 TRBV2 ASSELRVRYNEQF
TRBJ2-3 TRBV5-1 ASSLPDTDTQY
TRBJ2-1 TRBV20-1 SAVGGAIFNEQF
TRBJ2-3 TRBV4-2 ASSLGALAVQTDTQY
TRBJ2-5 TRBV9 ASSVAGGETQY